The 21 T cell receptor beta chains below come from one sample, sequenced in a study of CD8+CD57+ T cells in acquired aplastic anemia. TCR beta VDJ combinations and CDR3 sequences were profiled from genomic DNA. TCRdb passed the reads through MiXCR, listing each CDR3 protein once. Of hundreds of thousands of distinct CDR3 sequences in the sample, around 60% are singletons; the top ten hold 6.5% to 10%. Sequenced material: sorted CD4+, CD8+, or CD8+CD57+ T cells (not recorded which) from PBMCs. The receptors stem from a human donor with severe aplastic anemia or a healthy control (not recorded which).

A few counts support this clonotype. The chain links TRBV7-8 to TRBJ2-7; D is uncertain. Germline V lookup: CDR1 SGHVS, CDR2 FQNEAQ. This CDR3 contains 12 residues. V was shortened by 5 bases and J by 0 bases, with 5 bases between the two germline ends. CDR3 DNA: TGTGCCAGCAGCGCGTACTCCTACGAGCAGTACTTC. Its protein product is CASSAYSYEQYF.

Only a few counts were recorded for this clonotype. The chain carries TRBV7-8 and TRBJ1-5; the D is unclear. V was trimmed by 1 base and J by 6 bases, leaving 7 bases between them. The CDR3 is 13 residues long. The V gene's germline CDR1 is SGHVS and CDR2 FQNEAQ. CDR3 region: CASSLVPTQPQHF. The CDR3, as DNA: TGTGCCAGCAGCTTAGTCCCGACTCAGCCCCAGCATTTT.

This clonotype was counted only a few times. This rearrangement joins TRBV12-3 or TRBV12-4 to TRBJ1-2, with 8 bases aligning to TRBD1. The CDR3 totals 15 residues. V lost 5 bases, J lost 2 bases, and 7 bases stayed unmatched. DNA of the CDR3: TGTGCCAGCAGTCGCCGGGACAGGCTGAACTATGGCTACACCTTC. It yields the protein CASSRRDRLNYGYTF.

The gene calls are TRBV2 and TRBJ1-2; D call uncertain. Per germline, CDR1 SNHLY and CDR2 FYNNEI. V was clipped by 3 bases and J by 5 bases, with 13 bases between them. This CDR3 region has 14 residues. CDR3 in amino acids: CASSEAGPEYGYTF. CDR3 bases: TGTGCCAGCAGTGAGGCCGGGCCTGAATATGGCTACACCTTC.

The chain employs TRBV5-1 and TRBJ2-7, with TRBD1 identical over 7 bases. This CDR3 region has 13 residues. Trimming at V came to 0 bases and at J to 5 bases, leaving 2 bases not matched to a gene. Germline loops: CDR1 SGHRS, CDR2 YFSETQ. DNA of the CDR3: TGCGCCAGCAGCTTGGTCGGGACAGACGAGCAGTACTTC. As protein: CASSLVGTDEQYF.

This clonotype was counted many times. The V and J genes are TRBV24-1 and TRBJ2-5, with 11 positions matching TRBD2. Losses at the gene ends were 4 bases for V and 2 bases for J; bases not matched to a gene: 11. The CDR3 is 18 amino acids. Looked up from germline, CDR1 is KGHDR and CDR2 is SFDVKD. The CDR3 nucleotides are TGTGCCACCAGTGACGATCGGGTGCTAGCGGGGGGACAAGAGACCCAGTACTTC. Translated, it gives CATSDDRVLAGGQETQYF.

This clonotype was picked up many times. The CDR3 DNA follows: TGTGCCATCAGTGAGTCGTTAGGGGACACTACCTACGAGCAGTACTTC. This gives the protein CAISESLGDTTYEQYF. The gene calls are TRBV10-3 and TRBJ2-7; a weak D match, TRBD1 (6 bases). With 0 bases removed from V and 2 bases from J, the gap between germline ends came to 14 bases. The germline V gene has CDR1 ENHRY and CDR2 SYGVKD. CDR3 size: 16 residues.

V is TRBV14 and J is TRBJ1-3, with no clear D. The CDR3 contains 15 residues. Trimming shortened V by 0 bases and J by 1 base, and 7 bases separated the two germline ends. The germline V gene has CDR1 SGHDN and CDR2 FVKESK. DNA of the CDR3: TGTGCCAGCAGCCAAGATCTACAGTCTGGAAACACCATATATTTT. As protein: CASSQDLQSGNTIYF. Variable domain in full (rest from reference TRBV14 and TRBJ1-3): EAGVTQFPSHSVIEKGQTVTLRCDPISGHDNLYWYRRVMGKEIKFLLHFVKESKQDESGMPNNRFLAERTGGTYSTLKVQPAELEDSGVYFCASSQDLQSGNTIYFGEGSWLTVV.

The CDR3 is CARTSLGGNYQETQYF. The CDR3, as DNA: TGTGCCCGGACCTCATTAGGGGGCAACTACCAAGAGACCCAGTACTTC. The chain employs TRBV30 and TRBJ2-5; 7 bases are a match to TRBD1. With V trimmed by 8 bases and J by 0 bases, 15 bases remained unmatched. The CDR3 extends over 16 amino acids. Germline-derived CDR1 and CDR2 are GTSNPN and SVGIG (reference sequence).

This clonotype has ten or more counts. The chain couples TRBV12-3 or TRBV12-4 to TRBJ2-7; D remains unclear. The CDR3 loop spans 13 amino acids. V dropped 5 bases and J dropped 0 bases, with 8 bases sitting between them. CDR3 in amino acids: CASSGYGSYEQYF. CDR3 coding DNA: TGTGCCAGCAGTGGTTACGGCTCCTACGAGCAGTACTTC.

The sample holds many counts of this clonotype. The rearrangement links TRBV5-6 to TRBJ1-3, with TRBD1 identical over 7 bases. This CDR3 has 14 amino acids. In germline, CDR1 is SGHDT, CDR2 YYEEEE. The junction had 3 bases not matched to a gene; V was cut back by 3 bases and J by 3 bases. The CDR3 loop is CASSWGTVGNTIYF. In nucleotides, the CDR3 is TGTGCCAGCAGCTGGGGGACAGTTGGAAACACCATATATTTT.

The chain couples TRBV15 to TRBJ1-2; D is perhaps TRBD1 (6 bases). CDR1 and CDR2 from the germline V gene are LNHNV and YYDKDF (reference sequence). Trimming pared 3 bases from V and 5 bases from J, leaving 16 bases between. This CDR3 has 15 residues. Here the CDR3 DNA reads TGTGCCACCAGCAGTTTAGGGGGGGCAGCTTATGGCTACACCTTC. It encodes CATSSLGGAAYGYTF.

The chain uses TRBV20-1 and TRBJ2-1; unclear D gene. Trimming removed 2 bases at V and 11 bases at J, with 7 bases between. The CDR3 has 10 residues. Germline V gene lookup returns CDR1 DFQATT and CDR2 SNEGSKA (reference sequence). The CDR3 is CSARLGQQFF. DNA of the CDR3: TGCAGTGCTAGATTGGGTCAGCAGTTCTTC.

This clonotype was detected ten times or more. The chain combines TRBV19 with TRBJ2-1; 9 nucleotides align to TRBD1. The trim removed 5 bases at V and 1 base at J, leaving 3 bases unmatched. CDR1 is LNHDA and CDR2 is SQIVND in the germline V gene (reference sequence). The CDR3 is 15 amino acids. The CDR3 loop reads CASSYDRGSYNEQFF. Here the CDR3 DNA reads TGTGCCAGTAGTTACGACAGGGGGTCCTACAATGAGCAGTTCTTC. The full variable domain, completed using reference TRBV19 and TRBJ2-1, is DGGITQSPKYLFRKEGQNVTLSCEQNLNHDAMYWYRQDPGQGLRLIYYSQIVNDFQKGDIAEGYSVSREKKESFPLTVTSAQKNPTAFYLCASSYDRGSYNEQFFGPGTRLTVL.

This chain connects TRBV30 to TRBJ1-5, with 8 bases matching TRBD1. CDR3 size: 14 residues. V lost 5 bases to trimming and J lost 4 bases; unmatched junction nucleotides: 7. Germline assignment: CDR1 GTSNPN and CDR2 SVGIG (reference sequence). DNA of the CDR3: TGTGCCTGGGTACGTACAGGGGGAAATCAGCCCCAGCATTTT. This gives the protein CAWVRTGGNQPQHF.

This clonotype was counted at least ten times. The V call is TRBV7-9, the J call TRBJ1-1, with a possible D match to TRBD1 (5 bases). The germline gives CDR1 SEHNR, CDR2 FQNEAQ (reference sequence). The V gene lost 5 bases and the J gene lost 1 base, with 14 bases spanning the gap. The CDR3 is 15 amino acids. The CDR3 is CASSTRTRANTEAFF. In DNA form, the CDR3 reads TGTGCCAGCAGCACACGGACAAGAGCGAACACTGAAGCTTTCTTT.

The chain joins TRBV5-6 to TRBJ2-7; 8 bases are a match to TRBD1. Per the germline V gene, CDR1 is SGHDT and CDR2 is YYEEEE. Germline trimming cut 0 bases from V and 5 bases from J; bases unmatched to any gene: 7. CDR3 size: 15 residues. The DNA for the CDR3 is TGTGCCAGCAGCTTGGGGACAGGGAGTCTCAACGAGCAGTACTTC. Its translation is CASSLGTGSLNEQYF. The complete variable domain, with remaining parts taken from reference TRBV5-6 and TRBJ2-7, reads DAGVTQSPTHLIKTRGQQVTLRCSPKSGHDTVSWYQQALGQGPQFIFQYYEEEERQRGNFPDRFSGHQFPNYSSELNVNALLLGDSALYLCASSLGTGSLNEQYFGPGTRLTVT.

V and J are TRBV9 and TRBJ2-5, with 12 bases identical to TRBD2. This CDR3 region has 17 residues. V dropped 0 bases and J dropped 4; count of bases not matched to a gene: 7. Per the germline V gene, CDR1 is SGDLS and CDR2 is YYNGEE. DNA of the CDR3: TGTGCCAGCAGCGTAGACCTAGCGGGGGGGCCAGGAGAGACCCAGTACTTC. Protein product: CASSVDLAGGPGETQYF.

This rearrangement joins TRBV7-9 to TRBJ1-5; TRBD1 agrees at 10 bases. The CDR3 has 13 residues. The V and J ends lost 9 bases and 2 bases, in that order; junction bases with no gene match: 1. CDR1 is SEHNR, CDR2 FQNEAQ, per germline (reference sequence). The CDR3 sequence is CASGQGGNQPQHF. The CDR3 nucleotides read TGTGCCAGTGGACAGGGGGGCAATCAGCCCCAGCATTTT. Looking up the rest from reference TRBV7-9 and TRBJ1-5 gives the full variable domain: DTGVSQNPRHKITKRGQNVTFRCDPISEHNRLYWYRQTLGQGPEFLTYFQNEAQLEKSRLLSDRFSAERPKGSFSTLEIQRTEQGDSAMYLCASGQGGNQPQHFGDGTRLSIL.

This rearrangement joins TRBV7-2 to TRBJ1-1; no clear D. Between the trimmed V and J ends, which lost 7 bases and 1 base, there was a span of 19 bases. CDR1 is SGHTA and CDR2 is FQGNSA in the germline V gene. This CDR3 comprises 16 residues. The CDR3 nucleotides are TGTGCCAGCACCCCCCTCAAAGGGCGTGGGAACACTGAAGCTTTCTTT. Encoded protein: CASTPLKGRGNTEAFF.

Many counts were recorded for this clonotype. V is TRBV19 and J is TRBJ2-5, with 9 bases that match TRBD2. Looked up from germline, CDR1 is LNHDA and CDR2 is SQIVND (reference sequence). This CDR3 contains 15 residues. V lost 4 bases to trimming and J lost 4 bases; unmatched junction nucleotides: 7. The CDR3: CASSRAGGPGETQYF. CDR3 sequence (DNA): TGTGCCAGTAGTAGGGCGGGGGGGCCGGGAGAGACCCAGTACTTC.